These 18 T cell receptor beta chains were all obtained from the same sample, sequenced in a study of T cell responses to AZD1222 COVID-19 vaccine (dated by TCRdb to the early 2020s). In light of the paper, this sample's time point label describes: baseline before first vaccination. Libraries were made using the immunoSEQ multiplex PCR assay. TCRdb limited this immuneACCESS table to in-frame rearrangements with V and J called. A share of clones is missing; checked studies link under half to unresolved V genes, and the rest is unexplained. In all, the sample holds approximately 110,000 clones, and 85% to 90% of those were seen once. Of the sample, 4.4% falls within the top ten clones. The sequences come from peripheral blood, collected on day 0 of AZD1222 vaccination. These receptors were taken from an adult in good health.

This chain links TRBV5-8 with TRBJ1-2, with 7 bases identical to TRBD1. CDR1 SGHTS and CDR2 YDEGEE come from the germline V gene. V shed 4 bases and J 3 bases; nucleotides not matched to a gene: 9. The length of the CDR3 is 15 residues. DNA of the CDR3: TGTGCCAGCAGCCCAGAATCCGGGACAGACTATGGCTACACCTTC. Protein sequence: CASSPESGTDYGYTF. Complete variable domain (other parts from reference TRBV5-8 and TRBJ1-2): EAGVTQSPTHLIKTRGQQATLRCSPISGHTSVYWYQQALGLGLQFLLWYDEGEERNRGNFPPRFSGRQFPNYSSELNVNALELEDSALYLCASSPESGTDYGYTFGSGTRLTVV.

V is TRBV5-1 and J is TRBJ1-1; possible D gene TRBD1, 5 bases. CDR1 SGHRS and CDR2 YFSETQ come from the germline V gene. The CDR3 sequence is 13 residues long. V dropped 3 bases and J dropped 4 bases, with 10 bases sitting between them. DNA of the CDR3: TGCGCCAGCAGCTCAGGGATGGTCACTGAAGCTTTCTTT. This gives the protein CASSSGMVTEAFF.

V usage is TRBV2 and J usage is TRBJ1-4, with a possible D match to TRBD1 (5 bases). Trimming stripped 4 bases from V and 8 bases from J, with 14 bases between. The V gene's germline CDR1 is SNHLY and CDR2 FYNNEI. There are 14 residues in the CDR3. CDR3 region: CASSVEDWGEKLFF. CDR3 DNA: TGTGCCAGCAGTGTAGAGGATTGGGGGGAAAAACTGTTTTTT.

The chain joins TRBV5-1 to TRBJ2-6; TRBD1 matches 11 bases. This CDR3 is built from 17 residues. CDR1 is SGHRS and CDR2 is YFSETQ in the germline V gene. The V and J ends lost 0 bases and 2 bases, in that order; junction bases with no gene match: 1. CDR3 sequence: CASSLAGQGAGANVLTF. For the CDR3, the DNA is TGCGCCAGCAGCTTGGCGGGACAGGGGGCTGGGGCCAACGTCCTGACTTTC.

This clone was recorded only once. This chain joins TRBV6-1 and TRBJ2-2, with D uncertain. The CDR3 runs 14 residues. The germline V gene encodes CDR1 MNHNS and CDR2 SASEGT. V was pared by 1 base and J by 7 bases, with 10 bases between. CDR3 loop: CASSEGPGGGELFF. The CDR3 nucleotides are TGTGCCAGCAGTGAAGGCCCGGGCGGCGGGGAGCTGTTTTTT.

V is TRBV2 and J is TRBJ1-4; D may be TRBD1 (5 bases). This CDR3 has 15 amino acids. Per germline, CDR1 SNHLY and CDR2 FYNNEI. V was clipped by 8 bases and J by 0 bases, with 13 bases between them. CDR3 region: CASLAGPATNEKLFF. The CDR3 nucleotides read TGTGCCAGCTTGGCAGGGCCCGCAACTAATGAAAAACTGTTTTTT.

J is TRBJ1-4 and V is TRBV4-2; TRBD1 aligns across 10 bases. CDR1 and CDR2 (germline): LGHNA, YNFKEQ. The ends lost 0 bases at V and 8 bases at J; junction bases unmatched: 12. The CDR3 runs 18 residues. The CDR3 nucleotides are TGTGCCAGCAGCCAAGACAACCTCCGGGACAGGGGTTGGGAAAAACTGTTTTTT. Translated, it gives CASSQDNLRDRGWEKLFF.

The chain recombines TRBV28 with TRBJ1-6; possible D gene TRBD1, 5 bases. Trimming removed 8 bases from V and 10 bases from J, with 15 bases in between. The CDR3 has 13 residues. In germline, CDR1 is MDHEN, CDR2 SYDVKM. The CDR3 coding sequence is TGTGCCAGCGGAACCGACAGTTACTCACCCCTCCACTTT. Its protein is CASGTDSYSPLHF.

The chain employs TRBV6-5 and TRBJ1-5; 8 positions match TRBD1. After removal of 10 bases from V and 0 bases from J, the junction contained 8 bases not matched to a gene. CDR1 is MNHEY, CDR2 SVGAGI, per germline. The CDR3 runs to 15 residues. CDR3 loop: CATLDRGNSNQPQHF. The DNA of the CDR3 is TGTGCCACTTTAGACAGGGGTAATAGCAATCAGCCCCAGCATTTT.

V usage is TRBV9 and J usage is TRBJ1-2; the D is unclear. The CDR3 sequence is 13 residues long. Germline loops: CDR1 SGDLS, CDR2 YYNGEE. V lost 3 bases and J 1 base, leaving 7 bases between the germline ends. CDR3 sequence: CASSGYGNYGYTF. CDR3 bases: TGTGCCAGCAGCGGGTACGGTAACTATGGCTACACCTTC.

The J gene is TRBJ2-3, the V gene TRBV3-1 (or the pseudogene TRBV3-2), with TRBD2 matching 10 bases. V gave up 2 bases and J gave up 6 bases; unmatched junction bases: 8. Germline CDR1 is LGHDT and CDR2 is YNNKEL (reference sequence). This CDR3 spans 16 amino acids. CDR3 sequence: CASSQFIAGGGDTQYF. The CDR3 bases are TGTGCCAGCAGCCAATTCATAGCGGGAGGCGGGGATACGCAGTATTTT.

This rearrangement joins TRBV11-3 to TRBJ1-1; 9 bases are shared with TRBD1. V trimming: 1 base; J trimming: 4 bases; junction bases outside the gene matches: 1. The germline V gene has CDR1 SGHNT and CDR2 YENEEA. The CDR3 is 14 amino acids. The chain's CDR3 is CASSLGTGVTEAFF. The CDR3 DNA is TGTGCCAGCAGCTTAGGGACAGGGGTCACTGAAGCTTTCTTT. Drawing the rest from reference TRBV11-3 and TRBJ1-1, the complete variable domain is EAGVVQSPRYKIIEKKQPVAFWCNPISGHNTLYWYLQNLGQGPELLIRYENEEAVDDSQLPKDRFSAERLKGVDSTLKIQPAELGDSAVYLCASSLGTGVTEAFFGQGTRLTVV.

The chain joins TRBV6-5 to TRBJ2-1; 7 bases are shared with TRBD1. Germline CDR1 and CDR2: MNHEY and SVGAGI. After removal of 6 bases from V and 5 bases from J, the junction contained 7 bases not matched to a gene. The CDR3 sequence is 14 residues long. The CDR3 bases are TGTGCCAGCAGACCGGGACAGCGACACAATGAGCAGTTCTTC. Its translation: CASRPGQRHNEQFF.

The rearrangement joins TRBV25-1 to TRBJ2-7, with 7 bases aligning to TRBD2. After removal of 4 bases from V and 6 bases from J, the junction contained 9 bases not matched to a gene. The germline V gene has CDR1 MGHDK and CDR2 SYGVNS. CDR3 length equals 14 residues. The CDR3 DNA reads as TGTGCCAGCAGTGGGTCTAGCGGATCCAGCGAGCAGTACTTC. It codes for CASSGSSGSSEQYF.

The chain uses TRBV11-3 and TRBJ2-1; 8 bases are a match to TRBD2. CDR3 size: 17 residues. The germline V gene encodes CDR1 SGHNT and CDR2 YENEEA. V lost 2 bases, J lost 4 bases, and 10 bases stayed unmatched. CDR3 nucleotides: TGTGCCAGCAGCTTAACCCGAGCGGGAGCAAGGTACAATGAGCAGTTCTTC. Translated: CASSLTRAGARYNEQFF.

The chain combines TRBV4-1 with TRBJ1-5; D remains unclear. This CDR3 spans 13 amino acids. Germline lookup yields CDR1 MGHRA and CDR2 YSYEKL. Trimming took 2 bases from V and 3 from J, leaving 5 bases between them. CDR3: CASSQNFNQPQHF. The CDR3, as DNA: TGCGCCAGCAGCCAAAACTTCAATCAGCCCCAGCATTTT.

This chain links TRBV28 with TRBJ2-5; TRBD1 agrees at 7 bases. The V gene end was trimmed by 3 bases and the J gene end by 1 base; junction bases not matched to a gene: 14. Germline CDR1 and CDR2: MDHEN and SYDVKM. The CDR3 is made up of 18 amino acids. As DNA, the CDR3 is TGTGCCAGCAGTTTTGCGAACCCACAGGGGCTAATCCAAGAGACCCAGTACTTC. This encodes CASSFANPQGLIQETQYF.

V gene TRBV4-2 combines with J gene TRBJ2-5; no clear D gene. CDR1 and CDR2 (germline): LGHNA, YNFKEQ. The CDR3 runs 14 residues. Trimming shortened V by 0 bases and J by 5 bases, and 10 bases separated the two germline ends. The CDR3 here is CASSQETVGETQYF. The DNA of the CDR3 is TGTGCCAGCAGCCAAGAGACGGTTGGCGAGACCCAGTACTTC.